This entry is about one T cell receptor beta chain. The antigen it recognizes is unknown. No quality values exist for individual bases; no much larger clone is one base distant. A patient counted as having stable hyperthyroidism if there was no progression to ophthalmopathy within 18 months of follow-up. The hyperthyroidism patients were 18 to 65 years old and newly diagnosed, with a disease duration of less than 2 months. Patients with other autoimmune diseases, uncontrolled infections, pregnancy or lactation were excluded. Diagnosis was based on clinical symptoms, serum thyroxine, TRAb, thyroid ultrasound and orbital computed tomography. Using Ficoll-Paque density gradient centrifugation, PBMCs were isolated from 8.5 to 10 ml of fresh peripheral blood. Total RNA was extracted using Trizol reagent, and RNA quality was checked on an Agilent 2100 Bioanalyzer. Via the germline V gene, CDR1 is MNHNS and CDR2 SASEGT. V loses 3 bases, J loses 3 bases, and the germline ends lie 15 bases apart. Including cysteine and phenylalanine, the CDR3 has 15 amino acids. Of all the DNA, just the CDR3 is kept, 45 bases in frame from base 1.

The data belong to a study of Graves' ophthalmopathy and Graves' hyperthyroidism (dated by TCRdb to the late 2010s). Regarding the research as a whole: Peripheral blood was collected at initial diagnosis, prior to any treatment. To tell Graves' ophthalmopathy apart from Graves' hyperthyroidism, and to predict which patients would progress to ophthalmopathy, the study relied on TCR beta repertoire signatures. In total, around 140 blood samples were TCR-sequenced: 40 to 45 ophthalmopathy, roughly 77 hyperthyroidism and roughly 17 hyperthyroidism-to-ophthalmopathy patients. To explore V-J signatures that distinguish ophthalmopathy from hyperthyroidism, a discovery set of about a hundred patients was enrolled, made up of 40 to 45 with ophthalmopathy and some 56 with stable hyperthyroidism. For independent validation, a separate cohort was made up of about 18 hyperthyroidism patients plus 17 patients who later progressed from hyperthyroidism to ophthalmopathy. T-cell repertoires of thyroid tissue and blood were compared in 5 or 6 hyperthyroidism patients. Once sampling was done, hyperthyroidism patients were given methimazole at a starting dose of 30 mg daily, while ophthalmopathy patients were given high-dose intravenous methylprednisolone. The 100 discovery patients were divided at random into training and test sets in a 7:3 ratio.

For repertoire sequencing, TCR beta CDR3 regions were amplified from RNA transcripts. The first round was an RT-PCR using HTBI primers with the Qiagen OneStep RT-PCR kit, and this first round was followed by a second-round multiplex PCR, then size selection and purification. Libraries were sequenced paired-end with 100 bp reads on an Illumina HiSeq2000. Processing in the source paper ran as follows. SOAPnuke was used for read processing, and reads with adapters, uncalled bases, a mean Phred below 15, or no exact constant-primer or identifier match were discarded. COPE v1.2.5 was used to merge the high-quality paired reads. Unique nucleotide sequences were defined as clonotypes and aligned to IMGT TRB V, D and J references using MiTCR v1.1. The analysis was limited to V-J combinations with a frequency above 0.0001, which together covered 99.2% of repertoires. A TCR clonal expansion and chaos score per V-J combination was defined as the ratio of F50 clonal expansion to chaos observed in the TCRdist matrix. Welch's t-statistics and random forest were used to reduce features to over ten V-J combinations, which were fed into a naive Bayes classifier. The Morisita-Horn index was used to measure how similar the thyroid and blood repertoires were. The raw public data were reprocessed by TCRdb itself: fastp quality trimming at Q25, MiXCR clonotype calling, in-frame beta chains only. Under each unique CDR3 protein, matching rows form one entry showing the most common genes and DNA. TCRdb, not the original authors, processed these V and J calls. Recorded for this sample are hundreds of thousands of distinct CDR3 sequences; roughly 21% of them occurred a single time. Roughly 3.2% of the sample comes from the top ten.

Overall study outcomes, separate from this receptor: In cross-validation, the 13-signature model distinguished ophthalmopathy from stable hyperthyroidism with approximately 90% sensitivity and around 82% specificity, and in the test set the corresponding values were roughly 80% and 75%. Most expanded thyroid clonotypes with frequency above 0.001 were also detected in blood, suggesting blood repertoires may reflect the thyroid immune response. In validation, the model predicted ophthalmopathy progression with over 60% sensitivity and less than 80% specificity; some 13 predicted patients were CT-confirmed with GO in a median of around 6 months. No statistical method was used to predetermine the sample size, and group allocation was not hidden from the investigators.

The clonotype was recovered from a woman younger than 35 with stable Graves' hyperthyroidism. Donor details come from another sample of the same person, matched by shared clones. The sample consisted of peripheral blood. The sequence joins TRBV6-1 to TRBJ2-7; TRBD1 is possibly the D segment (6 matching bases). The DNA sequence is TGTGCCAGCAGTGACAGGGGAAGACTGAACTACGAGCAGTACTTC. It is translated as CASSDRGRLNYEQYF.